This T cell receptor beta chain comes out of a study of blood T cell repertoires in COVID-19. On the study more broadly: Italy, Spain and the United States were the sources of the convalescent and acute COVID-19 samples. PBMCs, B-cell-depleted T cells, or T cells were the source of the cDNA or gDNA that made up the material.

Cohorts were assigned according to the clinical history that participants reported. Data came from immunoSEQ multiplex PCR; TCRdb stores just in-frame clones and leaves some out. Among approximately 200,000 clones listed, roughly four fifths were seen once. There are 16 residues in the CDR3. Deletions cut 6 bases from V and 10 bases from J, with 25 bases between. Germline V CDR1 and CDR2: SGHTA, FQGNSA. The TCR sequence derives from a man in his forties who had recovered from COVID-19. The sequencing sample was made of PBMCs or T cells enriched from blood (not recorded which). V is TRBV7-2 and J is TRBJ2-1; TRBD2 is a possible D gene (7 bases). CDR3 residues: CASRPGGPRGSGEQFF. DNA of the CDR3: TGTGCCAGCAGACCTGGGGGGCCCAGGGGTAGCGGGGAGCAGTTCTTC.